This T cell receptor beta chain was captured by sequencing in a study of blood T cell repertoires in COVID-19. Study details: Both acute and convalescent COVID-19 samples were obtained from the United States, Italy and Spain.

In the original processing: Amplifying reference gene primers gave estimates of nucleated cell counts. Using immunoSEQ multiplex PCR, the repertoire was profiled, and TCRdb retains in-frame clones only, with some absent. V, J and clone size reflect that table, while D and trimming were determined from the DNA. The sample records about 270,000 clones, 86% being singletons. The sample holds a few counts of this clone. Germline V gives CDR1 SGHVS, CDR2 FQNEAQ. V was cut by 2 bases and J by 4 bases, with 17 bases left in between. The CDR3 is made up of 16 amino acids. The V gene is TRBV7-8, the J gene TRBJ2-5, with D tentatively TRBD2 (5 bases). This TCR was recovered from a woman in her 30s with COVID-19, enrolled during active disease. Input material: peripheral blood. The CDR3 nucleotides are TGTGCCAGCAGCTTACCACCTCCTAGCCTCAGAGAGACCCAGTACTTC. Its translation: CASSLPPPSLRETQYF.